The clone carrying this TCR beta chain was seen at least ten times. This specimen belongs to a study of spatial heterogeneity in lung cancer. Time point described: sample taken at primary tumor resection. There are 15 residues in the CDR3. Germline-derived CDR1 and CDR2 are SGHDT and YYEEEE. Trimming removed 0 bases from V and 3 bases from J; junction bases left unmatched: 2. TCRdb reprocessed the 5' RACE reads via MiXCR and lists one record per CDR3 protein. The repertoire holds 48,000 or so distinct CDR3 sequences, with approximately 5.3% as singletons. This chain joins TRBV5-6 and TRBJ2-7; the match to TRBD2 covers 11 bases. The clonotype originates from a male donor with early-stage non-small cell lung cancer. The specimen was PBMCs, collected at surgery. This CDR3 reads CASSLGLAGLYEQYF. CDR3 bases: TGTGCCAGCAGCTTGGGACTAGCGGGACTCTACGAGCAGTACTTC.